This T cell receptor beta chain was recovered during a study of technical replicates of blood from a few donors. Germline-derived CDR1 and CDR2 are SGHAT and FQNNGV. V lost 5 bases, J lost 2 bases, and 15 bases lay in between. CDR3 length: 15 amino acids. Measured with immunoSEQ multiplex PCR; TCRdb has only the in-frame clones, and not every one. The table includes about 88,000 clones, over 90% detected once. This clone was counted once. The gene calls are TRBV11-2 and TRBJ1-2; D gene uncertain. The sample consisted of T cells isolated from PBMCs. The TCR was taken from a human donor in good health. The CDR3 region has the DNA TGTGCCAGCAGCCCCGAACCTTGGGAGAACTATGGCTACACCTTC. Translating gives CASSPEPWENYGYTF.